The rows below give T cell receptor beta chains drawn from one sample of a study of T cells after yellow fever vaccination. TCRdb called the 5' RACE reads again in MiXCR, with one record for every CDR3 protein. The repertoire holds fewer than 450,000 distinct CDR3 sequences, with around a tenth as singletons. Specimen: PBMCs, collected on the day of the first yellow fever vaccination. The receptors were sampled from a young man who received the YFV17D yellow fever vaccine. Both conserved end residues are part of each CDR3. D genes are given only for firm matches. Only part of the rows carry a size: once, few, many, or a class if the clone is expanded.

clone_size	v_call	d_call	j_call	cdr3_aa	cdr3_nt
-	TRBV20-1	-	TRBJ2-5	CSARRGVGETQYF	TGCAGTGCTAGAAGAGGGGTTGGCGAGACCCAGTACTTC
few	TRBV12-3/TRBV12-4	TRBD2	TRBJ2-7	CASSPTSGGEFLYEQYF	TGTGCCAGCAGTCCGACTAGCGGGGGGGAATTCCTCTACGAGCAGTACTTC
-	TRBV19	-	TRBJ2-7	CASSIASSYEQYF	TGTGCCAGTAGTATAGCCAGCTCCTACGAGCAGTACTTC
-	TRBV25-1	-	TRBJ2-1	CASSEYAGYSYNEQFF	TGTGCCAGCAGTGAATACGCGGGGTACTCCTACAATGAGCAGTTCTTC
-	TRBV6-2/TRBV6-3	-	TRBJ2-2	CASNLRVGELFF	TGTGCCAGCAATCTCCGGGTCGGGGAGCTGTTTTTT
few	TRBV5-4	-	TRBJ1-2	CASSLSSGYTF	TGTGCCAGCAGCTTGTCTTCAGGCTACACCTTC
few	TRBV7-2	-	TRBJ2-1	CASGAGTYNEQFF	TGTGCCAGCGGGGCCGGGACCTACAATGAGCAGTTCTTC
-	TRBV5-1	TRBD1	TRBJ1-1	CASSVRGQVNTEAFF	TGCGCCAGCAGCGTGAGGGGACAGGTAAACACTGAAGCTTTCTTT
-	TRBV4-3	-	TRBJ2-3	CASSHTDLTDTQYF	TGCGCCAGCAGCCATACGGACCTCACAGATACGCAGTATTTT
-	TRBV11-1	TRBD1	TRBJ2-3	CASSASPGAKGARVTDTQYF	TGTGCCAGCAGCGCATCACCCGGCGCCAAGGGGGCGCGGGTCACAGATACGCAGTATTTT